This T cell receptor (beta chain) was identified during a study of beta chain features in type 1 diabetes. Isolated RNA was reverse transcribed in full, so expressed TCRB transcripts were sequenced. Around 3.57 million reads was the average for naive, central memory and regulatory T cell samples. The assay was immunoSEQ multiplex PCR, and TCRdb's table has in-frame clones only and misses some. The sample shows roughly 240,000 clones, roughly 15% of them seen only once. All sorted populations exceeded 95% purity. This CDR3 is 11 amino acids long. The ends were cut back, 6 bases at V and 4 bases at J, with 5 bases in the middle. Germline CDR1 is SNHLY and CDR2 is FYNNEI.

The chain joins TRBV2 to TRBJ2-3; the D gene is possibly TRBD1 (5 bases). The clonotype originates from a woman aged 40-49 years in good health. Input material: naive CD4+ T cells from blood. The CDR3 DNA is TGTGCCAGCAGGGGGCCAGATACGCAGTATTTT. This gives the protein CASRGPDTQYF.